This entry concerns a single TCR beta chain. The antigen remains undetermined. These data come from a study of OX40 agonist ivuxolimab in advanced cancers. Points from the study as a whole: Some nonresponders additionally presented with little normalized T-cell clonal expansion.

Germline V lookup: CDR1 SGHRS, CDR2 YFSETQ. With V trimmed by 4 bases and J by 0 bases, 5 bases remained unmatched. This CDR3 is built from 15 residues. The table came from immunoSEQ multiplex PCR; TCRdb's copy has only in-frame clones and leaves some out. Of about 76,000 clones in the sample, roughly 85% are singletons; the top ten hold approximately 0.65%. The sequences come from CD4+ or CD8+ T cells sorted from blood, collected in a trial of the OX40 agonist ivuxolimab. This clonotype was obtained from an adult with an advanced solid tumor such as melanoma, head and neck, liver or kidney cancer. V usage is TRBV5-1 and J usage is TRBJ2-3; 7 bases are a match to TRBD2. CDR3 sequence: CASSEAGTSTDTQYF. The CDR3 DNA sequence: TGCGCCAGCAGCGAAGCGGGGACTAGCACAGATACGCAGTATTTT.